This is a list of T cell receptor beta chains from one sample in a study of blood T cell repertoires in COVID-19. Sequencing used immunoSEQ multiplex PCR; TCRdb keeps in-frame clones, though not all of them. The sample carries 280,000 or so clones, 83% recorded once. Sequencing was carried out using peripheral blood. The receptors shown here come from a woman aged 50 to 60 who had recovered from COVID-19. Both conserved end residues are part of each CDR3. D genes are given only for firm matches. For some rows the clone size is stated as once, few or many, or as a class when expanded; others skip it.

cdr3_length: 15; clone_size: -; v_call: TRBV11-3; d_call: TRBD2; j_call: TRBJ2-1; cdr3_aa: CASSLGGGADNEQFF; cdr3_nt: TGTGCCAGCAGCTTAGGCGGGGGGGCGGACAATGAGCAGTTCTTC
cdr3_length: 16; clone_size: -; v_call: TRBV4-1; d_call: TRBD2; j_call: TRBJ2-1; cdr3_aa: CASSHDSSGGANEQFF; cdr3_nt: TGCGCCAGCAGCCATGACTCTAGCGGGGGTGCCAATGAGCAGTTCTTC
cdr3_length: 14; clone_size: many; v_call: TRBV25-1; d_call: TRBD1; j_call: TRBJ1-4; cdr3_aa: CASRPGGDVEKLFF; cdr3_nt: TGTGCCAGCAGGCCAGGGGGCGACGTTGAAAAACTGTTTTTT
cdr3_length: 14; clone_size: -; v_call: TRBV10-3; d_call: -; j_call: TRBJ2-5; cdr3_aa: CAISEGHSQETQYF; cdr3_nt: TGTGCCATCAGTGAGGGACACTCCCAAGAGACCCAGTACTTC
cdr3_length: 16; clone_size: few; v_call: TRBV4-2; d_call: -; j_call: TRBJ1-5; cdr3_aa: CASSQDWRGSNQPQHF; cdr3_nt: TGTGCCAGCAGCCAAGATTGGAGGGGTAGCAATCAGCCCCAGCATTTT
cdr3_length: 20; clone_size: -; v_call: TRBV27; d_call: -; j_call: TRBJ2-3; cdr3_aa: CASSLFDPGQGFASTDTQYF; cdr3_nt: TGTGCCAGCAGTTTATTTGATCCGGGCCAGGGCTTTGCTAGCACAGATACGCAGTATTTT
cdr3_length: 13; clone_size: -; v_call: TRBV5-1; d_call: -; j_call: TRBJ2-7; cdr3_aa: CASSLASGGLQYF; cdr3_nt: TGCGCCAGCAGCTTAGCTTCAGGAGGGCTTCAGTACTTC
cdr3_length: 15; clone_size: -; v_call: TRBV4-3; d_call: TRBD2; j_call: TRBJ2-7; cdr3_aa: CASSQGSGGYYEQYF; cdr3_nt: TGCGCCAGCAGCCAGGGTAGCGGGGGCTACTACGAGCAGTACTTC
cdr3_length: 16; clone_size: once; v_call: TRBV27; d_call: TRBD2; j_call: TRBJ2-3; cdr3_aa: CASSLSLADPPDTQYF; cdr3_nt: TGTGCCAGCAGTTTAAGTCTAGCGGACCCCCCGGATACGCAGTATTTT
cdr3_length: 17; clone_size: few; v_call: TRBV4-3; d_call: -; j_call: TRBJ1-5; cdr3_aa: CASSQEFRGDLGQPQHF; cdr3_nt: TGCGCCAGCAGCCAAGAATTTAGGGGTGATTTGGGTCAGCCCCAGCATTTT
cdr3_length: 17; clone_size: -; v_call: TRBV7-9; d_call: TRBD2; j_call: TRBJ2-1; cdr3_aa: CASSQSGTSGRVNEQFF; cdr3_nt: TGTGCCAGCAGCCAATCCGGGACTAGCGGGAGGGTCAATGAGCAGTTCTTC
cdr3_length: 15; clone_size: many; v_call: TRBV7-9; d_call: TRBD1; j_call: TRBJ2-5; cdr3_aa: CASSYRQGGGETQYF; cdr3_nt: TGTGCCAGCAGCTACCGACAGGGCGGTGGGGAGACCCAGTACTTC
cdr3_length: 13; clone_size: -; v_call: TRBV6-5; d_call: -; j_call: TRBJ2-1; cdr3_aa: CASRGYSYNEQFF; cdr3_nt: TGTGCCAGCCGGGGGTACTCCTACAATGAGCAGTTCTTC
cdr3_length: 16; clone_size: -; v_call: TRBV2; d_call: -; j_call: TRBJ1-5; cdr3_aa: CASSEAAGGPREPQHF; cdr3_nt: TGTGCCAGCAGTGAAGCGGCCGGGGGGCCACGGGAGCCCCAGCATTTT
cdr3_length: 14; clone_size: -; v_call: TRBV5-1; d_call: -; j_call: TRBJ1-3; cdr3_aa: CATNGRRGGNTIYF; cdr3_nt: TGCGCCACCAACGGACGGAGGGGAGGAAACACCATATATTTT
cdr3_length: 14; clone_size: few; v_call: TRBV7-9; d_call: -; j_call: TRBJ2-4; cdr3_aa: CASAIDLAKNIQYF; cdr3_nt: TGTGCCAGCGCGATAGATCTAGCCAAAAACATTCAGTACTTC
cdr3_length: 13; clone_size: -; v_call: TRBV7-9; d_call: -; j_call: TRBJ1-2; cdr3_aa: CASSPSAVYGYTF; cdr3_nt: TGTGCCAGCAGCCCCTCCGCAGTCTATGGCTACACCTTC
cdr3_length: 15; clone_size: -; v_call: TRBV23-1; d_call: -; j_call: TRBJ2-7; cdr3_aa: CASSQSYDTTYEQYF; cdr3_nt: TGCGCCAGCAGTCAATCCTATGACACAACCTACGAGCAGTACTTC
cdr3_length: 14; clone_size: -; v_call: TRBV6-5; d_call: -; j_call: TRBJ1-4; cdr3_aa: CATHFGDTDEKLFF; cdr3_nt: TGTGCCACGCACTTCGGGGACACCGATGAAAAACTGTTTTTT
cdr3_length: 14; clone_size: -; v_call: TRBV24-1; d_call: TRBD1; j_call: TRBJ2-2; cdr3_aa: CATDDRGRTGELFF; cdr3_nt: TGTGCCACCGATGACAGGGGGCGAACCGGGGAGCTGTTTTTT
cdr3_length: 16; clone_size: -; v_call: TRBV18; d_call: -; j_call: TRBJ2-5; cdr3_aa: CASSPPMVGVGETQYF; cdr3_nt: TGTGCCAGCTCACCACCGATGGTCGGGGTTGGGGAGACCCAGTACTTC
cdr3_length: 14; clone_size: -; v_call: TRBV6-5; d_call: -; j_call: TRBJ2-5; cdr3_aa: CASSYITNQEAQYF; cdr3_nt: TGTGCCAGCAGTTATATAACTAACCAAGAGGCCCAGTACTTC
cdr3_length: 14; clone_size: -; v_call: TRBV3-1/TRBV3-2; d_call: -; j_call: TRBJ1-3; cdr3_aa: CASGAVSSGNTIYF; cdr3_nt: TGTGCCAGTGGGGCTGTAAGCTCTGGAAACACCATATATTTT
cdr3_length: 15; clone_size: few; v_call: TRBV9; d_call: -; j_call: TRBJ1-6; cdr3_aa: CASSVGRVGNSPLHF; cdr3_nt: TGTGCCAGCAGCGTAGGTCGGGTTGGGAATTCACCCCTCCACTTT
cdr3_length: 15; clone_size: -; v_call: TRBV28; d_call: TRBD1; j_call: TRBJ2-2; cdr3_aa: CASSFPGGDAGELFF; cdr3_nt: TGTGCCAGCAGTTTCCCAGGGGGCGACGCCGGGGAGCTGTTTTTT
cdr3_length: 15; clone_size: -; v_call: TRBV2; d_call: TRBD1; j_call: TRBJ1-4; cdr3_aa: CASSSYRGLGEKLFF; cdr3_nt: TGTGCCAGCAGCTCATACAGGGGGTTAGGGGAAAAACTGTTTTTT
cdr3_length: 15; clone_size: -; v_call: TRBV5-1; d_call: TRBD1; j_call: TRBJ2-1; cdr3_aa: CASSVGQGPYNEQFF; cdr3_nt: TGCGCCAGCAGCGTGGGACAGGGCCCCTACAATGAGCAGTTCTTC
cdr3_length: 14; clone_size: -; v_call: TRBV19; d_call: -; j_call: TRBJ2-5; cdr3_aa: CASTPGTGKETQYF; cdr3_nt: TGTGCCAGTACCCCCGGCACAGGGAAAGAGACCCAGTACTTC
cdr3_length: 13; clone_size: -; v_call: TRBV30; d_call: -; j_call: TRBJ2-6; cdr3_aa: CALREAGANVLTF; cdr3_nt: TGTGCCTTAAGGGAGGCTGGGGCCAACGTCCTGACTTTC
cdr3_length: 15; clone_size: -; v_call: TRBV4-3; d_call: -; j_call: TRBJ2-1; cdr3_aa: CASSQWRSPYNEQFF; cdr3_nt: TGCGCCAGCAGCCAATGGAGGAGCCCCTACAATGAGCAGTTCTTC
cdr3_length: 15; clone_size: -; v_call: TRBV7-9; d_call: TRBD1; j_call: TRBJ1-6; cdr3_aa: CASSLGDRVNSPLHF; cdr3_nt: TGTGCCAGCAGCTTAGGCGACAGGGTGAATTCACCCCTCCACTTT
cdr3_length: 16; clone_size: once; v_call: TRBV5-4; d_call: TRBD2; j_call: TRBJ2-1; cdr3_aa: CASSPAGAGGWNEQFF; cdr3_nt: TGTGCCAGCAGCCCGGCAGGGGCGGGGGGTTGGAATGAGCAGTTCTTC
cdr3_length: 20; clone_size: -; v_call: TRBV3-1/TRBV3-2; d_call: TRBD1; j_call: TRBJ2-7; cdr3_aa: CASSQDLGQKRAPRSYEQYF; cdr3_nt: TGTGCCAGCAGCCAAGATCTGGGACAGAAAAGGGCTCCCAGATCCTACGAGCAGTACTTC
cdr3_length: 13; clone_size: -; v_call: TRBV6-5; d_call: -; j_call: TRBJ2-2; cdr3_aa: CASRAQLTGELFF; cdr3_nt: TGTGCCAGCAGAGCGCAGCTCACCGGGGAGCTGTTTTTT
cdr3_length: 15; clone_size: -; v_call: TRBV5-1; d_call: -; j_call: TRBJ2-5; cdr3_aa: CASSPGVRVMETQYF; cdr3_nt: TGCGCCAGCAGCCCCGGGGTGCGGGTAATGGAGACCCAGTACTTC
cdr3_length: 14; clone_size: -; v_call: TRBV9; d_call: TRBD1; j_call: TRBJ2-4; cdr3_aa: CASSVGGGGYIQYF; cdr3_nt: TGTGCCAGCAGCGTAGGAGGGGGCGGGTACATTCAGTACTTC
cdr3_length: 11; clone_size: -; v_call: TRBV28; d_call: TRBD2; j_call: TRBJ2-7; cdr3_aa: CSASGGYEQYF; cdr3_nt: TGTTCCGCTAGCGGGGGCTACGAGCAGTACTTC
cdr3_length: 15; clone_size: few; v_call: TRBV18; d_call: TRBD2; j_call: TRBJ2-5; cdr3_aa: CASSPERGESETQYF; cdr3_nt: TGTGCCAGCTCACCCGAGCGGGGGGAGTCGGAGACCCAGTACTTC
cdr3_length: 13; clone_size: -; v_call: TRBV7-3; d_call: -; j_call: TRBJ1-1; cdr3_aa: CASSLDMNTEAFF; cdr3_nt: TGTGCCAGCAGCTTGGACATGAACACTGAAGCTTTCTTT
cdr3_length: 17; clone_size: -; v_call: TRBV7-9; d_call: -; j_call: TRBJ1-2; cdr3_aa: CASSLNLGAEGGYGYTF; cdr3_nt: TGTGCCAGCTCCCTAAACCTGGGGGCAGAAGGAGGCTATGGCTACACCTTC
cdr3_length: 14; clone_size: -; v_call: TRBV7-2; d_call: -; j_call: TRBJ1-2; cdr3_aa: CASSLGGGDYGYTF; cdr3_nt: TGTGCCAGCAGCTTAGGAGGGGGTGACTATGGCTACACCTTC
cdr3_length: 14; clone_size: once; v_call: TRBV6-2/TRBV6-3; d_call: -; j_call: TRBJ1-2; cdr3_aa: CASSYSVRSYGYTF; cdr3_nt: TGTGCCAGCAGTTACTCGGTCAGGTCCTATGGCTACACCTTC